These T cell receptor beta chains were read from a single sample in a study of cytomegalovirus exposure and HLA in healthy donors. The data were produced by immunoSEQ multiplex PCR, yet TCRdb's version contains in-frame clones alone and is incomplete. The sample lists about 130,000 clones, over 70% occurring once. Sequencing was done on a sample of PBMCs. Every receptor here comes from a woman aged 40 to 50 in good health and CMV-seronegative. Both conserved end residues are trimmed from each CDR3.

TRBV14 | ASSRWGGSHEQY
TRBV5-1 | ASTGTGEKLF
TRBV18 | ASSPGQGGNEQY
TRBV15 | ATSRTSFRGEQY
TRBV28 | ASSPGTGGYEQY
TRBV27 | ASSYQGSYGYT
TRBV21-1 | ASPYGDRMGGDTEAF
TRBV25-1 | ASKSSRGDTEAF
TRBV6-6 | ASSSPGGGRYEQY
TRBV9 | ASSVEGTATYEQY
TRBV5-1 | ASSLGTGEAF
TRBV12-2 | ASRFLCCQGIDQPQH
TRBV19 | ASSTRTDMNTEAF
TRBV27 | ASSLAAGVDTQY
TRBV5-4 | ASSLAGQGLPWSEQY
TRBV15 | ATSRPDRAREKLF
TRBV4-1 | ASSQGLAGVTDTQY
TRBV9 | ASSDNGLTNTGELF
TRBV30 | AWSTGHNPNGYT
TRBV10-1 | ASSESGAAAGRHEQY
TRBV19 | ASSGALAGYEQY
TRBV7-6 | ASSLDSSYNSPLH
TRBV7-2 | ASSPAGGGGGEQF
TRBV13 | ASSRAGGSNEQF
TRBV5-8 | ASSLTGQGDTEAF
TRBV19 | ASGQGGGGYT
TRBV19 | ASSPRQGNTGELF
TRBV9 | ASSETGAQPQH
TRBV27 | ASRTAGFEAF
TRBV7-2 | ASSLQTPPNTGELF
TRBV2 | ASSGQGFNEQY
TRBV25-1 | ASRTTANNSPLH
TRBV2 | ASSGRRLAGVLSYNEQF
TRBV6-1 | ASSDRGQNYGYT
TRBV11-1 | ASSFSREHGYT
TRBV5-1 | ASSLASGSFNEQF
TRBV7-9 | ASSLGGTSGGYEQY
TRBV21-1 | ASSTTLDTQSYEQY
TRBV19 | ASNLRDRDSYEQY
TRBV19 | ASKLAGDYEQY
TRBV9 | ASSVVGHSTSTDTQY
TRBV9 | ASSVGGNNSPLH
TRBV7-9 | ASGHQETQY
TRBV28 | ASSLGGVGTDTQY
TRBV2 | ASSEPGQSTDTQY
TRBV6-1 | AGRPSGLTYEQY
TRBV30 | AWSLQAGAKGNTIY
TRBV7-9 | ASSLVPPDAKNSQY
TRBV4-2 | ASSQRTSGGATGELF
TRBV6-6 | ASSYGGRRVDTQY